This TCR beta chain was found in a study of cytomegalovirus exposure and HLA in healthy donors. On the study more broadly: The use of the same platform for the 90 to 150 validation repertoires and the roughly 700 first-cohort repertoires was reported by a later analysis. The study, taken as a whole, reports: 150 to 200 TCR beta chains were listed as cytomegalovirus-associated. Subsequent analysis revealed that first-cohort TCR clusters tended to co-occur in the 90 to 150 validation repertoires. It was reportedly the case that the classifier diagnosed cytomegalovirus status with high specificity and sensitivity.

About this clone itself: No antigen is known for it.

Method: immunoSEQ multiplex PCR; TCRdb's copy keeps in-frame clones and lacks some. This sample has around 180,000 clones, with around 84% found just once. Input material: PBMCs. The sequence derives from a man between 18 and 29 years old in good health and CMV-seropositive.

The CDR3 DNA reads as TGTGCCACCAAGGACAGGATCTCCTACGAGCAGTACTTC. Protein sequence: CATKDRISYEQYF. The V gene is TRBV15, the J gene TRBJ2-7; 7 nucleotides line up with TRBD1. With V trimmed by 7 bases and J by 0 bases, 3 bases remained unmatched. The CDR3 spans 13 residues. In germline, CDR1 is LNHNV, CDR2 YYDKDF (reference sequence).